The 32 T cell receptor beta chains below were found in one sample sequenced in a study of blood T cell repertoires in COVID-19. Using immunoSEQ multiplex PCR, the repertoire was profiled, and TCRdb retains in-frame clones only, with some absent. The sample has approximately 300,000 clones, around 82% seen once; the top ten hold roughly 1.1%. The sequenced sample was peripheral blood. The receptors come from a woman aged 45-65 years with acute or convalescent COVID-19.

The chain combines TRBV5-1 with TRBJ2-3, with 7 positions matching TRBD1. V trimming: 1 base; J trimming: 8 bases; junction bases outside the gene matches: 4. Germline CDR1 and CDR2: SGHRS and YFSETQ. The CDR3 length is 13 residues. This CDR3 is CASSLTGDPTQYF. The CDR3 nucleotides are TGCGCCAGCAGCTTGACAGGGGATCCTACGCAGTATTTT.

This clone turned up a few times. This chain connects TRBV5-6 to TRBJ1-1, with 8 bases aligning to TRBD1. This CDR3 region has 16 residues. V was pared by 4 bases and J by 1 base, with 9 bases of the junction left unmatched. Per germline, CDR1 SGHDT and CDR2 YYEEEE. CDR3 region: CASSPRQGRSNTEAFF. The CDR3 nucleotides are TGTGCCAGCAGCCCACGACAGGGGAGATCGAACACTGAAGCTTTCTTT.

The chain couples TRBV5-1 to TRBJ1-5, with D perhaps TRBD1 (5 bases). V was trimmed by 4 bases and J by 5 bases, leaving 13 bases between them. CDR1 and CDR2 from the germline V gene are SGHRS and YFSETQ. This CDR3 is built from 14 residues. CDR3 amino acids: CASSLGTGDQPQHF. CDR3 DNA sequence: TGCGCCAGCAGCCTTGGGACGGGGGATCAGCCCCAGCATTTT.

The sample holds a few counts of this clone. The chain carries TRBV10-1 and TRBJ1-5, with 8 bases matching TRBD1. This CDR3 has 13 amino acids. The V gene end was trimmed by 5 bases and the J gene end by 5 bases; junction bases not matched to a gene: 2. Germline assignment: CDR1 WNHNN and CDR2 SYGVQD (reference sequence). The CDR3 sequence: CASSPTGDQPQHF. The CDR3 DNA follows: TGCGCCAGCAGTCCGACAGGGGATCAGCCCCAGCATTTT.

CDR3 protein: CASSFTGADTQYF. In DNA, the CDR3 is TGCGCCAGCAGCTTCACGGGGGCAGATACGCAGTATTTT. The rearrangement joins TRBV5-1 to TRBJ2-3, with a weak D call TRBD2 (6 bases). The germline V and J ends were trimmed by 2 bases and 4 bases, with 8 bases remaining between them. The germline V gene has CDR1 SGHRS and CDR2 YFSETQ. This CDR3 spans 13 amino acids.

The chain is built from TRBV6-5 and TRBJ2-7, with 9 bases fitting TRBD1. CDR3 size: 14 residues. Germline CDR1 is MNHEY and CDR2 is SVGAGI. The junction had 10 bases not matched to a gene; V was cut back by 8 bases and J by 5 bases. CDR3 DNA: TGTGCCAGCCCTCACCGGGACAGGGAGGACGAGCAGTACTTC. Protein: CASPHRDREDEQYF.

V and J are TRBV18 and TRBJ2-1; 10 nucleotides agree with TRBD2. This CDR3 region has 14 residues. From germline, CDR1 is KGHSH and CDR2 LQKENI. V lost 4 bases, J lost 10 bases, and 7 bases stayed unmatched. The CDR3 region is CASSRASGGTEQFF. The DNA for the CDR3 is TGTGCCAGCTCACGGGCTAGCGGGGGTACGGAGCAGTTCTTC.

This rearrangement joins TRBV1 to TRBJ1-6; no check of the table's D call, TRBD1, against the DNA was made. TRBV1 is termed a pseudogene. This CDR3 is built from 20 residues. CDR3 region: CTSSQEGRDRSSRDNSPLHF. CDR3 in DNA: TGCACCAGCAGCCAAGAAGGCCGGGACAGGTCTTCAAGGGATAATTCACCCCTCCACTTT.

The rearrangement links TRBV6-6 to TRBJ1-1, with 9 bases aligning to TRBD1. Germline CDR1 MNHNY, CDR2 SVGAGI (reference sequence). J lost 6 bases, V lost 4 bases, and 6 bases had no gene match. There are 14 residues in the CDR3. The CDR3: CASSLTGGWPEAFF. CDR3 coding DNA: TGTGCCAGCAGTTTAACAGGGGGCTGGCCTGAAGCTTTCTTT.

The V and J genes are TRBV10-3 and TRBJ1-1; TRBD1 matches 7 bases. Germline V CDR1 and CDR2: ENHRY, SYGVKD. CDR3 length: 14 amino acids. V shed 5 bases and J 2 bases; nucleotides not matched to a gene: 5. The CDR3 sequence is CAISRDSQNTEAFF. The CDR3 DNA is TGTGCCATCAGTAGGGACAGCCAAAACACTGAAGCTTTCTTT.

This chain uses TRBV4-1 with TRBJ2-2, with 8 bases aligning to TRBD2. The CDR3 sequence is 21 residues long. The V gene end was trimmed by 1 base and the J gene end by 7 bases; junction bases not matched to a gene: 23. Germline V gives CDR1 MGHRA, CDR2 YSYEKL. The CDR3 protein is CASSQVSLRGSGGRLGGELFF. Here the CDR3 DNA reads TGCGCCAGCAGCCAAGTATCTTTGCGTGGCAGCGGGGGTCGACTTGGCGGGGAGCTGTTTTTT.

This sequence joins TRBV4-3 and TRBJ1-6; 8 positions match TRBD1. Germline loops: CDR1 LGHNA, CDR2 YSLEER. The CDR3 is made up of 13 amino acids. V shed 1 base, J shed 12 bases, and the junction held 2 bases outside the gene matches. The CDR3: CASSQGQGRPLHF. The CDR3 DNA reads TGCGCCAGCAGCCAAGGACAGGGGAGACCCCTCCACTTT.

J is TRBJ2-5 and V is TRBV7-7, with D possibly being TRBD1 (5 bases). CDR3 length: 15 amino acids. Trimming removed 1 base at V and 4 bases at J, with 13 bases between. The V gene's germline CDR1 is SSHAT and CDR2 FNYEAQ (reference sequence). DNA for the CDR3: TGTGCCAGCAGCTTAGTGGGCAGGGTATCAGAGACCCAGTACTTC. Translation gives CASSLVGRVSETQYF.

This clone was picked up one time. The V call is TRBV28, the J call TRBJ2-3; tentatively, D is TRBD2 (5 bases). CDR1 and CDR2 from the germline V gene are MDHEN and SYDVKM. With 5 bases removed from V and 6 bases from J, the gap between germline ends came to 18 bases. CDR3 length: 15 residues. CDR3 DNA: TGTGCCAGCAGTGCACCAGCGGTGACGGCGGATACGCAGTATTTT. It encodes CASSAPAVTADTQYF.

The rearrangement links TRBV2 to TRBJ2-3; perhaps TRBD2 as D (5 bases). This CDR3 comprises 14 residues. Germline CDR1 reads SNHLY; CDR2 reads FYNNEI. V shed 3 bases and J shed 2 bases, with 9 bases lying between them. The CDR3 sequence: CASSEGDFTDTQYF. CDR3 nucleotide sequence: TGTGCCAGCAGTGAGGGAGACTTCACAGATACGCAGTATTTT.

The chain carries TRBV10-1 and TRBJ2-1; possibly TRBD2 for D (5 bases). The CDR3 extends over 16 amino acids. The germline V gene has CDR1 WNHNN and CDR2 SYGVQD (reference sequence). Trimming pared 3 bases from V and 6 bases from J, leaving 18 bases between. The CDR3, as DNA: TGCGCCAGCAGTGAATCTCGGACTCAGGAATCCAATGAGCAGTTCTTC. Translation: CASSESRTQESNEQFF.

The gene calls are TRBV18 and TRBJ2-4; D is unresolved. The germline CDR1 and CDR2 sequences are KGHSH and LQKENI. V was trimmed by 6 bases and J by 1 base, leaving 10 bases between them. The CDR3 spans 14 residues. The CDR3: CASSAIQAKNIQYF. The CDR3 DNA reads as TGTGCCAGCTCCGCCATTCAGGCCAAAAACATTCAGTACTTC.

J is TRBJ2-7 and V is TRBV7-2; possible D gene TRBD2, 6 bases. This CDR3 is built from 15 residues. The germline V and J ends were trimmed by 4 bases and 7 bases, with 20 bases remaining between them. CDR1 is SGHTA and CDR2 is FQGNSA in the germline V gene. This chain's CDR3 is CASSSLGGIAEEQYF. The CDR3 coding sequence is TGTGCCAGCAGCTCGTTAGGCGGGATAGCGGAAGAGCAGTACTTC.

The genes are TRBV6-5 and TRBJ1-3; the match to TRBD1 covers 7 bases. Germline assignment: CDR1 MNHEY and CDR2 SVGAGI. V shed 8 bases, J shed 3 bases, and the junction held 10 bases outside the gene matches. This CDR3 comprises 15 residues. CDR3 sequence reads: CASDAGGTVGNTIYF. As DNA, the CDR3 is TGTGCCAGCGACGCCGGCGGGACAGTTGGAAACACCATATATTTT.

This clone was counted once. The V call is TRBV30, the J call TRBJ1-2, with 11 bases lining up with TRBD1. The V and J ends lost 7 bases and 6 bases, in that order; junction bases with no gene match: 4. Germline loops: CDR1 GTSNPN, CDR2 SVGIG (reference sequence). The CDR3 has 12 residues. CDR3 coding DNA: TGTGCCTCGCCGGGACAGGGGGATGGCTACACCTTC. This codes for CASPGQGDGYTF.

The chain joins TRBV7-2 to TRBJ2-1, with D maybe TRBD1 (6 bases). The CDR3 loop spans 12 amino acids. V gave up 9 bases and J gave up 5 bases, with 11 bases separating them. Germline V CDR1 and CDR2: SGHTA, FQGNSA. The CDR3, as DNA: TGTGCCAGTCGCAGGGGTAACAATGAGCAGTTCTTC. Its protein product is CASRRGNNEQFF.

CDR3 residues: CASSFSGSSTDTQYF. CDR3 nucleotides: TGTGCCAGCAGCTTTAGCGGGTCTAGCACAGATACGCAGTATTTT. J is TRBJ2-3 and V is TRBV7-2, with 7 bases fitting TRBD2. The germline V gene encodes CDR1 SGHTA and CDR2 FQGNSA. The CDR3 runs to 15 residues. Trimming removed 3 bases from V and 0 bases from J; junction bases left unmatched: 3.

The rearrangement joins TRBV7-8 to TRBJ1-1; D gene ambiguous. Germline V gene data show CDR1 as SGHVS and CDR2 as FQNEAQ. The V end lost 3 bases, the J end lost 5 bases, and 19 bases lay between the germline ends. This CDR3 is 16 amino acids long. The CDR3 nucleotides read TGTGCCAGCAGCTTCACGGCAGGCCCAGCGGGGACTGAAGCTTTCTTT. This translates into CASSFTAGPAGTEAFF.

The chain combines TRBV7-2 with TRBJ1-2; 11 bases agree with TRBD1. The V gene end was trimmed by 4 bases and the J gene end by 8 bases; junction bases not matched to a gene: 9. Germline loops: CDR1 SGHTA, CDR2 FQGNSA. The CDR3 totals 15 residues. CDR3 amino acids: CASSSHPGTGGGYTF. The CDR3 DNA reads as TGTGCCAGCAGCTCGCACCCCGGGACAGGGGGGGGCTACACCTTC.

The V call is TRBV28, the J call TRBJ1-4, with D possibly TRBD1 on 6 matching bases. In germline, CDR1 is MDHEN, CDR2 SYDVKM. The CDR3 contains 15 residues. The V end was cut by 4 bases, the J end by 3 bases, with 12 bases between. CDR3 loop: CASSSQGGANEKLFF. Written as DNA, the CDR3 is TGTGCCAGCAGTTCACAGGGTGGGGCTAATGAAAAACTGTTTTTT.

This chain uses TRBV5-5 with TRBJ1-4, with 9 positions matching TRBD1. The CDR3 length is 15 residues. The ends lost 4 bases at V and 6 bases at J; junction bases unmatched: 7. Germline-derived CDR1 and CDR2 are SGHKS and YYEKEE (reference sequence). The CDR3 nucleotides read TGTGCCAGCAGCCGTTCACAGGGGGCGGATGAAAAACTGTTTTTT. Translated: CASSRSQGADEKLFF.

This sequence joins TRBV2 and TRBJ1-5; a weak D match, TRBD1 (5 bases). This CDR3 is 12 amino acids long. Trimming cost V 8 bases and J 7 bases, with 12 bases left between them. The germline gives CDR1 SNHLY, CDR2 FYNNEI. The CDR3 bases are TGTGCCAGCGGGGGGAGTAGACAGCCCCAGCATTTT. It translates to CASGGSRQPQHF.

CDR3 sequence: CASSLGGSNEKLFF. CDR3 nucleotides: TGTGCCAGCAGTCTTGGAGGGTCTAATGAAAAACTGTTTTTT. This chain connects TRBV5-4 to TRBJ1-4; D unclear. Trimming cost V 5 bases and J 3 bases, with 11 bases left between them. The CDR3 totals 14 residues. The germline CDR1 and CDR2 sequences are SGHNT and YYREEE (reference sequence).

The chain uses TRBV6-5 and TRBJ1-2, with D perhaps TRBD1 (5 bases). The germline V and J ends were trimmed by 2 bases and 7 bases, with 11 bases remaining between them. The V gene's germline CDR1 is MNHEY and CDR2 SVGAGI. The length of the CDR3 is 13 residues. DNA of the CDR3: TGTGCCAGCAGTTACCTCCACGGGGGTGGCTACACCTTC. This encodes CASSYLHGGGYTF.

V and J are TRBV7-9 and TRBJ2-5; D gene uncertain. Germline CDR1 and CDR2: SEHNR and FQNEAQ (reference sequence). The CDR3 covers 12 residues. Trimming cost V 7 bases and J 2 bases, with 8 bases left between them. DNA for the CDR3: TGTGCCAGCACAACAGCACAAGAGACCCAGTACTTC. Protein: CASTTAQETQYF.

The chain has TRBV3-1 (or the pseudogene TRBV3-2) and TRBJ1-6; no clear D gene. CDR3 size: 14 residues. Trimming cost V 0 bases and J 9 bases, with 9 bases left between them. Germline CDR1 reads LGHDT; CDR2 reads YNNKEL (reference sequence). The CDR3 bases are TGTGCCAGCAGCCAAGATAGCGCGGGTTCACCCCTCCACTTT. Its protein is CASSQDSAGSPLHF.

The V gene is TRBV5-1, the J gene TRBJ2-2; 9 bases are shared with TRBD2. Germline V lookup: CDR1 SGHRS, CDR2 YFSETQ. The CDR3 runs to 16 residues. The J segment lost 1 base and the V segment lost 1 base, leaving 2 bases of the junction unmatched. CDR3 loop: CASSLTSGWNTGELFF. The CDR3 DNA reads as TGCGCCAGCAGCTTGACTAGCGGGTGGAACACCGGGGAGCTGTTTTTT.